This T cell receptor beta chain was sequenced during a study of CD8 T cells in Susac syndrome. As for the study in general: Blood was drawn from Susac syndrome patients while they were therapy-naive, on corticosteroids, or on intravenous immunoglobulin alone. Overall study results and limits: The CD4+ T cell repertoires from Susac syndrome exhibited no clonal expansion.

Comment on this clonotype: Antigen: not known.

The CDR3 loop spans 15 amino acids. Looked up from germline, CDR1 is SGDLS and CDR2 is YYNGEE. V gave up 0 bases and J gave up 10 bases; unmatched junction bases: 5. Reverse transcription of roughly 0.5 to 1 ug RNA was performed with random hexamers. TCRdb used MiXCR to reprocess the immunoSEQ multiplex PCR reads, holding one entry per CDR3 protein. The data show over 65,000 distinct CDR3 sequences, with 85% to 95% seen just once and around 0.48% held by the top ten. In blood CD8+ and CD4+ T cells, TCR beta underwent sequencing. Diagnostic criteria for definite or probable disease, in their recently defined form, were met by the patients with Susac syndrome.

This receptor was obtained from a human donor with Susac syndrome. The chain uses TRBV9 and TRBJ2-1; TRBD2 matches 12 bases. Sequencing was carried out using CD4+ T cells from PBMCs. The DNA for the CDR3 is TGTGCCAGCAGCGTAGTGGGACTAGCGGGTGAGGAGCAGTTCTTC. Protein sequence: CASSVVGLAGEEQFF.